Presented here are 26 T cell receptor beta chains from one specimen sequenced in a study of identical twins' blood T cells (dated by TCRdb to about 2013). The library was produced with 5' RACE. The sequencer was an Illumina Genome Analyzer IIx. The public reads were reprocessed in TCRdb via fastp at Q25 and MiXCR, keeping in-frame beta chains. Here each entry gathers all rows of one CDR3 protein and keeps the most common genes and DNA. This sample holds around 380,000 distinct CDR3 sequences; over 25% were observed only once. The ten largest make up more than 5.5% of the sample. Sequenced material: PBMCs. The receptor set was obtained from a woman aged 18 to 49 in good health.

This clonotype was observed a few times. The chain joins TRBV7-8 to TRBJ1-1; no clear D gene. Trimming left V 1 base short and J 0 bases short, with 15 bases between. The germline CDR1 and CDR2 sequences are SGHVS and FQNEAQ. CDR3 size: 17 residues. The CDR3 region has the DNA TGTGCCAGCAGCTTAGTGACTATCGGTACTATGAACACTGAAGCTTTCTTT. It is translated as CASSLVTIGTMNTEAFF.

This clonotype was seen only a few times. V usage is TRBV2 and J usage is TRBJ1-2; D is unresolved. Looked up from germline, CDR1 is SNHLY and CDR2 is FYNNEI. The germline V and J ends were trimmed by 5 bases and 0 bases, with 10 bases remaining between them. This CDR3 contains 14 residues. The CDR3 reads CASSRAGANYGYTF. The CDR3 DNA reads TGTGCCAGCAGTCGGGCCGGCGCTAACTATGGCTACACCTTC.

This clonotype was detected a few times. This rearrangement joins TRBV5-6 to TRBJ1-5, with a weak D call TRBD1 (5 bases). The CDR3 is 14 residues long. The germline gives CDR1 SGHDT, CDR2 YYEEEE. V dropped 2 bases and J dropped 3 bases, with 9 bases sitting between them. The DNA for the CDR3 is TGTGCCAGCAGCTTCGGGGGTATCAATCAGCCCCAGCATTTT. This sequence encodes CASSFGGINQPQHF.

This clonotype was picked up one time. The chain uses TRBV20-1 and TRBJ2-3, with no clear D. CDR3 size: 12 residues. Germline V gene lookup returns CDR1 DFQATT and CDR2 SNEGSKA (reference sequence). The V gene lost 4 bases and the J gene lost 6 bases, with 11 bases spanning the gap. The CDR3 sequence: CSAKIGGDTQYF. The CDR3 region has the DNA TGCAGTGCTAAAATTGGCGGCGATACGCAGTATTTT.

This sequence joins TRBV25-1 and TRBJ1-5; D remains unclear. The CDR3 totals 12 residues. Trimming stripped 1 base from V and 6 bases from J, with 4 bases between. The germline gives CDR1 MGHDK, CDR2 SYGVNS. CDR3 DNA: TGTGCCAGCAGTGAATGGCGTCAGCCCCAGCATTTT. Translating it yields CASSEWRQPQHF. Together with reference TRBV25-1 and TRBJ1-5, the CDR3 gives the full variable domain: EADIYQTPRYLVIGTGKKITLECSQTMGHDKMYWYQQDPGMELHLIHYSYGVNSTEKGDLSSESTVSRIRTEHFPLTLESARPSHTSQYLCASSEWRQPQHFGDGTRLSIL.

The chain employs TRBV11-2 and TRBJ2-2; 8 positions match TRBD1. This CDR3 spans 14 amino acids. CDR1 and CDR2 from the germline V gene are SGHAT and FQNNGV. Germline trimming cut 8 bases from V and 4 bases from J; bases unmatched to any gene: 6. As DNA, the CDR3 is TGTGCCAGCGGCAGGGGGCGAAGCACCGGGGAGCTGTTTTTT. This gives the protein CASGRGRSTGELFF.

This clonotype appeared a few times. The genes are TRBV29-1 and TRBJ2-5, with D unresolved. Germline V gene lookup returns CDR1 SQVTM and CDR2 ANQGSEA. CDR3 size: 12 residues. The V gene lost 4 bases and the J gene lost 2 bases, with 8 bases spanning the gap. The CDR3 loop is CSVAPIQETQYF. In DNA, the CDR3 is TGCAGCGTTGCCCCTATTCAAGAGACCCAGTACTTC.

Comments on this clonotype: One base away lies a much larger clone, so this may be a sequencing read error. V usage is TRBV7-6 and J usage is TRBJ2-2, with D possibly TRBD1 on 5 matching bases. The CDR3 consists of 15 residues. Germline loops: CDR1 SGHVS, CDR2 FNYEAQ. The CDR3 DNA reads TGTGCCAGAAGCTTAAAACAGGCGGACACCGGGGAGCTGTTTTTT. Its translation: CARSLKQADTGELFF.

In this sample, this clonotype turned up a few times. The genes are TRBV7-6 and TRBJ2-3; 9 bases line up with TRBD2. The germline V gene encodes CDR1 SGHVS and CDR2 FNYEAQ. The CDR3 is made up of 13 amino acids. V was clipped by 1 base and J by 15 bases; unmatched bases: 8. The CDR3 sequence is CASSLGGTSIAYF. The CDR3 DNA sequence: TGTGCCAGCAGCTTAGGGGGGACTAGCATCGCTTATTTT. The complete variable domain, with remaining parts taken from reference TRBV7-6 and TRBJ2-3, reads GAGVSQSPRYKVTKRGQDVALRCDPISGHVSLYWYRQALGQGPEFLTYFNYEAQQDKSGLPNDRFSAERPEGSISTLTIQRTEQRDSAMYRCASSLGGTSIAYFGPGTRLTVL.

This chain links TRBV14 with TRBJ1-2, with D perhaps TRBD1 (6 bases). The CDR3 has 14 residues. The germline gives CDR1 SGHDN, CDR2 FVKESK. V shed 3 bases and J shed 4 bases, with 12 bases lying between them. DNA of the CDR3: TGTGCCAGCAGCCACATCGGGACACCCTATGGCTACACCTTC. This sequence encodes CASSHIGTPYGYTF.

In DNA, the CDR3 is TGTGCCAGCAGCACGGTTGCAAATGAAGCTTTCTTT. This codes for CASSTVANEAFF. The chain recombines TRBV5-6 with TRBJ1-1; D uncertain. The germline gives CDR1 SGHDT, CDR2 YYEEEE. This CDR3 region has 12 residues. V shed 4 bases and J shed 7 bases, with 11 bases lying between them.

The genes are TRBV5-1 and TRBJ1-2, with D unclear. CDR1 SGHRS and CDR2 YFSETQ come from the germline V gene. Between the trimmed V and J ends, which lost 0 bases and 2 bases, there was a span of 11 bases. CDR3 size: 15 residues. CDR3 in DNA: TGCGCCAGCAGCTTGGTGTGGGGTACAAACTATGGCTACACCTTC. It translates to CASSLVWGTNYGYTF.

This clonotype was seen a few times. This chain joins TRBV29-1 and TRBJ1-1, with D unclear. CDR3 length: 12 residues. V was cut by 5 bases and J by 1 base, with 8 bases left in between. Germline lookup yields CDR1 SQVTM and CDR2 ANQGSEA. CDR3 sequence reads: CSVWSANTEAFF. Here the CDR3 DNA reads TGCAGCGTTTGGTCGGCGAACACTGAAGCTTTCTTT.

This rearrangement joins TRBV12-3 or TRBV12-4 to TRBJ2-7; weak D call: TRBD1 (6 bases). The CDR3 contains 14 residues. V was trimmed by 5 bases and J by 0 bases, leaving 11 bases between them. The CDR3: CASSHETGSYEQYF. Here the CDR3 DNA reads TGTGCCAGCAGTCACGAGACAGGCTCCTACGAGCAGTACTTC.

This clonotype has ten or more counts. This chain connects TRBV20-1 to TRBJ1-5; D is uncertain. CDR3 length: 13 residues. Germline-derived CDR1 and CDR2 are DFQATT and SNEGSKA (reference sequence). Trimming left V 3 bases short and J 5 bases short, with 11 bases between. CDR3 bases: TGCAGTGCTAGGGGCAGTCCCGATCAGCCCCAGCATTTT. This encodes CSARGSPDQPQHF.

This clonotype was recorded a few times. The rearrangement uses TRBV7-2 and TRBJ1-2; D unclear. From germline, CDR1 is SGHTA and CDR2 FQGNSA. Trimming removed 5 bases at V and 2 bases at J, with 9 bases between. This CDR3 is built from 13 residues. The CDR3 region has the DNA TGTGCCAGCAGCATGGGAGGGAACTATGGCTACACCTTC. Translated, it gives CASSMGGNYGYTF.

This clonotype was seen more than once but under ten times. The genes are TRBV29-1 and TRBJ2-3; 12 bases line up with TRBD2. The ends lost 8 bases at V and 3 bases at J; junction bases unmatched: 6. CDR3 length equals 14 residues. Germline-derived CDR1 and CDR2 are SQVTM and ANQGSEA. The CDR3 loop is CSSSGRAGTDTQYF. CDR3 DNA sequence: TGCAGCTCTAGCGGGAGGGCCGGGACAGATACGCAGTATTTT.

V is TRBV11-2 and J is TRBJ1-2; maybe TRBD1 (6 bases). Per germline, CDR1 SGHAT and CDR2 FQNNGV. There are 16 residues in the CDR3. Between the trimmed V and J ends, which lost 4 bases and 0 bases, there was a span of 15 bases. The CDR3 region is CASSSFEGGANYGYTF. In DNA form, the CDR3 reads TGTGCCAGCAGCTCCTTTGAGGGGGGAGCTAACTATGGCTACACCTTC.

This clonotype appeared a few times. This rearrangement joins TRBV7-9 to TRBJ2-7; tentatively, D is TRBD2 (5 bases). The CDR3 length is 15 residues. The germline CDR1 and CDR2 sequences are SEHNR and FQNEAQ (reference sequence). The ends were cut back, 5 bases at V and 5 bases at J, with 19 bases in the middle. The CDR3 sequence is CASSTPTGINHEQYF. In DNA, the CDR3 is TGTGCCAGCAGCACCCCGACGGGGATTAACCACGAGCAGTACTTC.

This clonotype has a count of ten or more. The CDR3 is CSANGEGDYNEQFF. The CDR3 DNA follows: TGCAGTGCTAACGGAGAGGGGGACTACAATGAGCAGTTCTTC. This chain joins TRBV20-1 and TRBJ2-1; perhaps TRBD1 as D (6 bases). Germline CDR1 reads DFQATT; CDR2 reads SNEGSKA (reference sequence). Between the trimmed V and J ends, which lost 4 bases and 3 bases, there was a span of 13 bases. The CDR3 is 14 amino acids.

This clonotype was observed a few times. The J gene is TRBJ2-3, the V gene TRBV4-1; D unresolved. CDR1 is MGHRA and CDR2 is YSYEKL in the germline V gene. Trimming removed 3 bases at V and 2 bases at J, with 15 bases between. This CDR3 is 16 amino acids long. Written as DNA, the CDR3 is TGCGCCAGCAGCCAGAGGCCTGGCGCGAACACAGATACGCAGTATTTT. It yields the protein CASSQRPGANTDTQYF.

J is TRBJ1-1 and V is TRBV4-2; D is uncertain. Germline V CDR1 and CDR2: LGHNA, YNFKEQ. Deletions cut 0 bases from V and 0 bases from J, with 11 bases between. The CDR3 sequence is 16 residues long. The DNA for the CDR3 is TGTGCCAGCAGCCAAGATCTAAGGGCGGTGAACACTGAAGCTTTCTTT. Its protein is CASSQDLRAVNTEAFF.

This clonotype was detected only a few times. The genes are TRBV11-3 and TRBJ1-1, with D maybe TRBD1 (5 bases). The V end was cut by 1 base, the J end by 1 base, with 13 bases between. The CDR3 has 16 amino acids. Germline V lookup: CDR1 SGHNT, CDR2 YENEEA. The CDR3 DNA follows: TGTGCCAGCAGCTTAGGTTTAGCCAGGGCGAACACTGAAGCTTTCTTT. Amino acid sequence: CASSLGLARANTEAFF.

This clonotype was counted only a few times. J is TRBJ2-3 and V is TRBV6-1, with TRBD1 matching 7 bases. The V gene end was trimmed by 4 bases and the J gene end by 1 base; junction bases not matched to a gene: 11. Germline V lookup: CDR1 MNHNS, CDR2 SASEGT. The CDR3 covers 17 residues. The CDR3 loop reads CASSAETGAWGTDTQYF. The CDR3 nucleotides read TGTGCCAGCAGTGCTGAAACAGGGGCTTGGGGCACAGATACGCAGTATTTT.

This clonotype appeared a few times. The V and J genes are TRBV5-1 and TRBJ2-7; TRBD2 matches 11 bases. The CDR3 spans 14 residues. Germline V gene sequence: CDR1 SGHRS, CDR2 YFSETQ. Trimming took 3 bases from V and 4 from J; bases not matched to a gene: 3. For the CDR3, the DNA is TGCGCCAGCAGCTCGGGACTAGCGGTATACGAGCAGTACTTC. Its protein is CASSSGLAVYEQYF.

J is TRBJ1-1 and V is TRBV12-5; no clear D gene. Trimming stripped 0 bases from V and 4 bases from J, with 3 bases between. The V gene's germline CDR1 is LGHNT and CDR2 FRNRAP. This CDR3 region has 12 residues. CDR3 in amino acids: CASGLVSTEAFF. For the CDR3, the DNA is TGTGCTAGTGGTTTGGTAAGCACTGAAGCTTTCTTT.